Presented here are 19 T cell receptor beta chains from one specimen sequenced in a study of cytomegalovirus exposure and HLA in healthy donors (dated by TCRdb to between 2016 and 2019). Libraries came from the immunoSEQ multiplex PCR assay. Sourced from immuneACCESS, this table was stored by TCRdb with only in-frame sequences that have V and J called. A share of the clones is absent; for the studies checked, an unresolved V gene accounts for under half, and the remainder has no known explanation. This sample holds tens of thousands of clones; approximately 90% were observed only once. 1.7% of the sample is taken by the ten largest. The sequenced sample consisted of PBMCs. These receptors originate from a woman aged 18 to 35 in good health and CMV-seronegative.

This chain connects TRBV5-1 to TRBJ2-1, with 7 bases fitting TRBD2. The germline CDR1 and CDR2 sequences are SGHRS and YFSETQ. The CDR3 runs to 16 residues. Trimming at V came to 4 bases and at J to 3 bases, leaving 10 bases not matched to a gene. The CDR3 here is CASSLGGLAVYNEQFF. The CDR3 nucleotides read TGCGCCAGCAGCCTGGGGGGTCTAGCGGTCTACAATGAGCAGTTCTTC.

The chain carries TRBV9 and TRBJ2-5, with a tentative D call TRBD2 (7 bases). Germline V lookup: CDR1 SGDLS, CDR2 YYNGEE. Between the trimmed V and J ends, which lost 4 bases and 5 bases, there was a span of 18 bases. The CDR3 extends over 15 amino acids. The CDR3 spells CASSSEGGAGETQYF. DNA for the CDR3: TGTGCCAGCAGCTCCGAGGGGGGAGCGGGGGAGACCCAGTACTTC.

The V call is TRBV9, the J call TRBJ2-2, with TRBD2 identical over 11 bases. The V segment lost 4 bases and the J segment 6 bases; nucleotides outside the gene matches: 17. This CDR3 is built from 19 residues. Germline V gene lookup returns CDR1 SGDLS and CDR2 YYNGEE. The CDR3 spells CASSPRPIDSGRGSGELFF. As DNA, the CDR3 is TGTGCCAGCAGCCCCCGACCGATAGATAGCGGGAGGGGTTCCGGGGAGCTGTTTTTT.

In this sample, this clone turned up once. The chain couples TRBV7-3 to TRBJ2-2; D may be TRBD1 (5 bases). Trimming removed 1 base from V and 4 bases from J, with 10 bases in between. CDR1 and CDR2 from the germline V gene are SGHTA and FQGTGA. This CDR3 spans 15 amino acids. This CDR3 is CASSLNAGSTGELFF. Written as DNA, the CDR3 is TGTGCCAGCAGCTTAAACGCAGGGTCCACCGGGGAGCTGTTTTTT.

A few counts support this clone. The V gene is TRBV5-6, the J gene TRBJ1-4; 11 bases are shared with TRBD1. The V gene end was trimmed by 5 bases and the J gene end by 6 bases; junction bases not matched to a gene: 6. The germline V gene encodes CDR1 SGHDT and CDR2 YYEEEE. This CDR3 comprises 15 residues. This CDR3 is CASRFGQGAYEKLFF. CDR3 DNA: TGTGCCAGCAGATTCGGACAGGGGGCCTATGAAAAACTGTTTTTT.

The chain has TRBV5-1 and TRBJ2-5, with 9 bases identical to TRBD2. The CDR3 has 16 amino acids. Germline trimming cut 3 bases from V and 5 bases from J; bases unmatched to any gene: 11. Germline V gene data show CDR1 as SGHRS and CDR2 as YFSETQ. The CDR3 nucleotides read TGCGCCAGCAGCTCGGGGGGGCTAGCGGGGACGGAGACCCAGTACTTC. Translated: CASSSGGLAGTETQYF.

This chain links TRBV27 with TRBJ1-1; 8 bases match TRBD1. J was trimmed by 9 bases and V by 8 bases; bases with no gene match: 8. CDR1 is MNHEY, CDR2 SMNVEV, per germline (reference sequence). The CDR3 consists of 12 residues. CDR3 sequence: CASASRDRKAFF. In DNA form, the CDR3 reads TGTGCCAGCGCCTCTCGGGACAGGAAAGCTTTCTTT.

For this clone: At the DNA level, this CDR3 is encoded by other sequences in the same sample as well. The chain couples TRBV9 to TRBJ1-3, with 7 positions matching TRBD1. The V segment lost 4 bases and the J segment 0 bases; nucleotides outside the gene matches: 4. The CDR3 length is 15 residues. CDR1 and CDR2 (germline): SGDLS, YYNGEE. The CDR3 loop is CASSPTGSSGNTIYF. The CDR3 bases are TGTGCCAGCAGCCCGACAGGGAGCTCTGGAAACACCATATATTTT. The variable domain in full, with the rest retrieved from reference TRBV9 and TRBJ1-3, is DSGVTQTPKHLITATGQRVTLRCSPRSGDLSVYWYQQSLDQGLQFLIQYYNGEERAKGNILERFSAQQFPDLHSELNLSSLELGDSALYFCASSPTGSSGNTIYFGEGSWLTVV.

V is TRBV28 and J is TRBJ2-1; 11 bases are shared with TRBD2. Unmatched junction bases numbered 11, after V lost 6 bases and J lost 7 bases. Germline values: CDR1 MDHEN, CDR2 SYDVKM. The CDR3 loop spans 16 amino acids. The CDR3 reads CASSRPGLAALNEQFF. The DNA for the CDR3 is TGTGCCAGCAGCAGACCGGGACTAGCGGCGTTGAATGAGCAGTTCTTC.

The chain couples TRBV7-9 to TRBJ1-4; 7 bases agree with TRBD1. The CDR3 loop spans 14 amino acids. V dropped 8 bases and J dropped 8; count of bases not matched to a gene: 11. The germline V gene encodes CDR1 SEHNR and CDR2 FQNEAQ (reference sequence). For the CDR3, the DNA is TGTGCCAGCGGAACGACAGGGAGAAAGGAAAAACTGTTTTTT. This encodes CASGTTGRKEKLFF.

This chain connects TRBV6-1 to TRBJ1-2; 7 nucleotides align to TRBD1. This CDR3 has 14 residues. Losses at the gene ends were 1 base for V and 7 bases for J; bases not matched to a gene: 6. Germline V gene data show CDR1 as MNHNS and CDR2 as SASEGT. DNA for the CDR3: TGTGCCAGCAGTGAAGGGACAGGAGTAGGTGGCTACACCTTC. As protein: CASSEGTGVGGYTF.

The chain carries TRBV5-8 and TRBJ2-7; 7 positions match TRBD2. J lost 1 base, V lost 0 bases, and 7 bases had no gene match. From germline, CDR1 is SGHTS and CDR2 YDEGEE. This CDR3 comprises 16 residues. CDR3 sequence: CASSLGKWGGSYEQYF. The CDR3 DNA is TGTGCCAGCAGCTTGGGAAAATGGGGGGGGTCCTACGAGCAGTACTTC.

The chain carries TRBV28 and TRBJ1-4; tentative D call: TRBD1 (5 bases). Trimming took 7 bases from V and 0 from J, leaving 6 bases between them. This CDR3 contains 13 residues. The germline V gene encodes CDR1 MDHEN and CDR2 SYDVKM. CDR3 sequence: CASKQATNEKLFF. The CDR3 bases are TGTGCCAGCAAACAGGCAACTAATGAAAAACTGTTTTTT.

The rearrangement joins TRBV5-6 to TRBJ2-7; no firm D call. Deletions cut 2 bases from V and 3 bases from J, with 6 bases between. Germline CDR1 reads SGHDT; CDR2 reads YYEEEE. The CDR3 is 12 amino acids. CDR3 region: CASSFNNYEQYF. The CDR3 DNA follows: TGTGCCAGCAGCTTTAATAACTACGAGCAGTACTTC.

The CDR3 DNA reads TGTGCCTGGAGTGTACCAGGTTTACAGGGGTTCACTGAAGCTTTCTTT. It specifies CAWSVPGLQGFTEAFF. This chain connects TRBV30 to TRBJ1-1, with 7 bases fitting TRBD1. The CDR3 is 16 residues long. J gave up 4 bases and V 0 bases, and 11 bases lay outside the gene matches. CDR1 GTSNPN and CDR2 SVGIG come from the germline V gene (reference sequence).

The CDR3 spells CASSPRENIQYF. CDR3 nucleotide sequence: TGTGCCAGCTCACCCCGGGAAAACATTCAGTACTTC. This chain joins TRBV18 and TRBJ2-4; D is undetermined. CDR3 length: 12 residues. The ends were cut back, 3 bases at V and 5 bases at J, with 5 bases in the middle. Germline CDR1 and CDR2: KGHSH and LQKENI. The full variable domain, with the rest looked up from reference TRBV18 and TRBJ2-4, is NAGVMQNPRHLVRRRGQEARLRCSPMKGHSHVYWYRQLPEEGLKFMVYLQKENIIDESGMPKERFSAEFPKEGPSILRIQQVVRGDSAAYFCASSPRENIQYFGAGTRLSVL.

The chain uses TRBV5-1 and TRBJ2-3; D perhaps matches TRBD2 (6 bases). Germline lookup yields CDR1 SGHRS and CDR2 YFSETQ. This CDR3 is built from 16 residues. Trimming took 7 bases from V and 8 from J, leaving 26 bases between them. CDR3 sequence: CASSNPRRGGTGTQYF. The CDR3 DNA reads TGCGCCAGCTCCAACCCTAGGCGGGGCGGGACGGGTACGCAGTATTTT.

This clone occurred a few times. The chain has TRBV6-1 and TRBJ2-7; D is possibly TRBD2 (6 bases). Trimming shortened V by 1 base and J by 4 bases, and 14 bases separated the two germline ends. Germline assignment: CDR1 MNHNS and CDR2 SASEGT. CDR3 length: 15 residues. CDR3 bases: TGTGCCAGCAGTGAAGAGACGGACTACTCTTACGAGCAGTACTTC. Translated, it gives CASSEETDYSYEQYF.

The genes are TRBV28 and TRBJ1-1; possibly TRBD1 for D (5 bases). V dropped 6 bases and J dropped 3 bases, with 17 bases sitting between them. Germline V gene lookup returns CDR1 MDHEN and CDR2 SYDVKM. The CDR3 has 15 residues. The CDR3 coding sequence is TGTGCCAGCAGGCACCTTGTCGGGGGGGACACTGAAGCTTTCTTT. This codes for CASRHLVGGDTEAFF.